These 25 T cell receptor beta chains originate from one sample sequenced in a study of graft-versus-host responses after intestinal transplantation. Their specific antigens are unknown. Sequenced by immunoSEQ multiplex PCR; TCRdb stores in-frame clones only, minus some. This sample has 40,000 to 55,000 clones, with 85% to 95% found just once. The sample consisted of unstimulated CD8+ T cells sorted from spleen or lymph node cells, taken before transplant. These receptors originate from a human donor who was the organ donor for an intestinal transplant.

This chain uses TRBV11-3 with TRBJ2-3, with a possible D match to TRBD2 (5 bases). CDR1 and CDR2 (germline): SGHNT, YENEEA. V lost 4 bases to trimming and J lost 0 bases, with 14 bases between them. The CDR3 extends over 16 amino acids. In DNA form, the CDR3 reads TGTGCCAGCAGCTCTCGCCGGAGGACTAGCACAGATACGCAGTATTTT. Amino acids: CASSSRRRTSTDTQYF.

The V call is TRBV4-1, the J call TRBJ2-7; 9 bases are a match to TRBD1. CDR3 length equals 17 residues. V lost 1 base and J lost 2; bases outside the gene matches: 9. Per the germline V gene, CDR1 is MGHRA and CDR2 is YSYEKL. The CDR3 DNA reads as TGCGCCAGCAGCCAAGGGAGGGGGACAGGGCCTACCTACGAGCAGTACTTC. Translation gives CASSQGRGTGPTYEQYF.

CDR3 nucleotide sequence: TGTGCCAGCGTGGGGACAGGGCCCTACGAGCAGTACTTC. Translation: CASVGTGPYEQYF. This rearrangement joins TRBV6-6 to TRBJ2-7; 9 nucleotides line up with TRBD1. Germline assignment: CDR1 MNHNY and CDR2 SVGAGI (reference sequence). There are 13 residues in the CDR3. The J segment lost 2 bases and the V segment lost 8 bases, leaving 4 bases of the junction unmatched.

The gene calls are TRBV28 and TRBJ2-1, with 11 bases fitting TRBD2. This CDR3 spans 21 amino acids. The trim removed 5 bases at V and 0 bases at J, leaving 18 bases unmatched. In germline, CDR1 is MDHEN, CDR2 SYDVKM. The CDR3: CASSTVLAGGVSGSSYNEQFF. CDR3 in DNA: TGTGCCAGCAGTACCGTCCTAGCGGGGGGAGTCAGCGGGAGCTCCTACAATGAGCAGTTCTTC.

The gene calls are TRBV4-3 and TRBJ2-1; 9 nucleotides agree with TRBD2. With 2 bases clipped from V and 5 bases from J, the junction kept 7 bases outside the gene matches. Germline V lookup: CDR1 LGHNA, CDR2 YSLEER. The CDR3 is 16 amino acids. In DNA form, the CDR3 reads TGCGCCAGCAGCCAATCCCTTGCGGGGGGGAACAATGAGCAGTTCTTC. Translation gives CASSQSLAGGNNEQFF.

This chain links TRBV2 with TRBJ1-2; D gene unclear. CDR1 and CDR2 from the germline V gene are SNHLY and FYNNEI. This CDR3 spans 13 amino acids. V lost 5 bases and J lost 6, with 13 bases in between. CDR3 bases: TGTGCCAGCAGTTCTTGGGGAGCAAATGGCTACACCTTC. Its translation is CASSSWGANGYTF. Together with reference TRBV2 and TRBJ1-2, the CDR3 gives the full variable domain: EPEVTQTPSHQVTQMGQEVILRCVPISNHLYFYWYRQILGQKVEFLVSFYNNEISEKSEIFDDQFSVERPDGSNFTLKIRSTKLEDSAMYFCASSSWGANGYTFGSGTRLTVV.

The chain joins TRBV27 to TRBJ2-5; D might be TRBD1 (6 bases). V lost 4 bases, J lost 0 bases, and 12 bases lay in between. The germline gives CDR1 MNHEY, CDR2 SMNVEV (reference sequence). The CDR3 runs to 15 residues. As DNA, the CDR3 is TGTGCCAGCAGTTCCTCGCAGGGGTACCAAGAGACCCAGTACTTC. This sequence encodes CASSSSQGYQETQYF.

V and J are TRBV19 and TRBJ2-1; no definite D call. Between the trimmed V and J ends, which lost 1 base and 8 bases, there was a span of 3 bases. Germline V gene lookup returns CDR1 LNHDA and CDR2 SQIVND (reference sequence). This CDR3 contains 11 residues. Written as DNA, the CDR3 is TGTGCCAGTAGTATAGTCGATGAGCAGTTCTTC. It yields the protein CASSIVDEQFF.

J is TRBJ1-3 and V is TRBV4-3; tentative D call: TRBD1 (6 bases). V lost 0 bases to trimming and J lost 3 bases, with 12 bases between them. This CDR3 has 16 residues. Germline loops: CDR1 LGHNA, CDR2 YSLEER. The CDR3 region is CASSQEGAGFGNTIYF. The CDR3 bases are TGCGCCAGCAGCCAAGAGGGGGCCGGTTTTGGAAACACCATATATTTT.

The chain combines TRBV4-3 with TRBJ2-5; 9 nucleotides match TRBD2. Judging by the DNA end, TRBJ2-7 fits better; the J call may be wrong. CDR1 LGHNA and CDR2 YSLEER come from the germline V gene. The CDR3 sequence is 16 residues long. The CDR3 sequence is CASSHNSGGGTDEQYF. CDR3 in DNA: TGCGCCAGCAGCCATAATAGCGGGGGAGGAACAGACGAGCAGTACTTC.

The CDR3 DNA reads TGTGCCAGCAGTTATGGGGGGGATCCTACCTACGAGCAGTACTTC. Its translation: CASSYGGDPTYEQYF. J is TRBJ2-7 and V is TRBV6-5, with TRBD2 matching 7 bases. The CDR3 runs 15 residues. Germline CDR1 is MNHEY and CDR2 is SVGAGI. V gave up 3 bases and J gave up 2 bases; unmatched junction bases: 7.

V is TRBV7-9 and J is TRBJ2-5; 12 positions match TRBD2. The DNA end favors TRBJ2-7, so the J call may be wrong. Germline V gives CDR1 SEHNR, CDR2 FQNEAQ (reference sequence). The CDR3 sequence is 18 residues long. The CDR3 nucleotides read TGTGCCAGCAGCTTAGACCCGAGACTAGCGGGGGATTCCTACGAGCAGTACTTC. Translating gives CASSLDPRLAGDSYEQYF.

The gene calls are TRBV19 and TRBJ1-1, with 8 bases matching TRBD1. Germline CDR1 reads LNHDA; CDR2 reads SQIVND (reference sequence). The CDR3 extends over 14 amino acids. V lost 6 bases, J lost 3 bases, and 6 bases stayed unmatched. The CDR3 DNA reads as TGTGCCAGTAGGTTAATGACAGGGGACACTGAAGCTTTCTTT. This sequence encodes CASRLMTGDTEAFF.

This clone has just one count. This rearrangement joins TRBV4-1 to TRBJ2-7; the D gene is possibly TRBD1 (6 bases). CDR3 length: 18 residues. V was shortened by 4 bases and J by 2 bases, with 24 bases between the two germline ends. Germline V gene lookup returns CDR1 MGHRA and CDR2 YSYEKL. CDR3 loop: CASSRNGQGAGAPYEQYF. Written as DNA, the CDR3 is TGCGCCAGCAGCCGCAACGGTCAGGGAGCAGGGGCTCCCTACGAGCAGTACTTC.

The count of this clone is one. V and J are TRBV19 and TRBJ1-1; D is uncertain. Trimming cost V 5 bases and J 1 base, with 17 bases left between them. The CDR3 is 16 residues long. Germline loops: CDR1 LNHDA, CDR2 SQIVND (reference sequence). CDR3 nucleotides: TGTGCCAGTAGTCTTAACGCCGCCGGAGGGAACACTGAAGCTTTCTTT. This sequence encodes CASSLNAAGGNTEAFF.

The V gene is TRBV7-9, the J gene TRBJ1-5, with a weak D call TRBD1 (5 bases). Trimming cost V 8 bases and J 8 bases, with 13 bases left between them. Germline CDR1 is SEHNR and CDR2 is FQNEAQ (reference sequence). This CDR3 spans 12 amino acids. As DNA, the CDR3 is TGTGCCAGCGGGGGGGAATCGGAGCCCCAGCATTTT. Residues: CASGGESEPQHF.

The chain links TRBV29-1 to TRBJ1-1; a weak D match, TRBD1 (6 bases). Germline V CDR1 and CDR2: SQVTM, ANQGSEA. Between the trimmed V and J ends, which lost 2 bases and 0 bases, there was a span of 13 bases. The CDR3 runs 15 residues. CDR3 residues: CSVELGGEMNTEAFF. The CDR3 region has the DNA TGCAGCGTTGAATTAGGGGGGGAGATGAACACTGAAGCTTTCTTT.

The chain employs TRBV7-9 and TRBJ1-1; possible D gene TRBD1, 6 bases. CDR1 is SEHNR, CDR2 FQNEAQ, per germline (reference sequence). The CDR3 covers 15 residues. V lost 5 bases and J 2 bases, leaving 15 bases between the germline ends. The CDR3 reads CASSLEDRYNTEAFF. CDR3 DNA sequence: TGTGCCAGCAGCCTGGAAGACAGGTATAACACTGAAGCTTTCTTT.

The chain uses TRBV4-3 and TRBJ1-1; D remains ambiguous. The germline V and J ends were trimmed by 1 base and 4 bases, with 7 bases remaining between them. CDR3 length: 13 amino acids. Germline CDR1 LGHNA, CDR2 YSLEER. This CDR3 is CASSQVAGTEAFF. CDR3 sequence (DNA): TGCGCCAGCAGCCAAGTAGCTGGCACTGAAGCTTTCTTT.

The chain uses TRBV7-8 and TRBJ1-4; D might be TRBD1 (5 bases). This CDR3 spans 18 amino acids. Germline V CDR1 and CDR2: SGHVS, FQNEAQ. Deletions cut 0 bases from V and 0 bases from J, with 14 bases between. The CDR3 loop is CASSLAPGPLPTNEKLFF. CDR3 DNA: TGTGCCAGCAGCTTAGCTCCGGGACCCTTACCAACTAATGAAAAACTGTTTTTT. The entire variable domain, with the rest obtained from reference TRBV7-8 and TRBJ1-4, is as follows: GAGVSQSPRYKVAKRGQDVALRCDPISGHVSLFWYQQALGQGPEFLTYFQNEAQLDKSGLPSDRFFAERPEGSVSTLKIQRTQQEDSAVYLCASSLAPGPLPTNEKLFFGSGTQLSVL.

The J gene is TRBJ2-3, the V gene TRBV15; 7 nucleotides line up with TRBD2. J gave up 4 bases and V 5 bases, and 6 bases lay outside the gene matches. CDR1 and CDR2 from the germline V gene are LNHNV and YYDKDF (reference sequence). CDR3 length: 14 residues. CDR3 sequence: CATSPRDYPDTQYF. CDR3 nucleotides: TGTGCCACCAGCCCCCGGGACTACCCAGATACGCAGTATTTT.

The J gene is TRBJ1-5, the V gene TRBV28, with a possible D match to TRBD1 (6 bases). V was shortened by 5 bases and J by 5 bases, with 16 bases between the two germline ends. This CDR3 contains 15 residues. The germline V gene encodes CDR1 MDHEN and CDR2 SYDVKM. The CDR3 here is CASSPQLQGYQPQHF. For the CDR3, the DNA is TGTGCCAGCAGTCCCCAACTACAGGGCTATCAGCCCCAGCATTTT.

J is TRBJ2-7 and V is TRBV7-9; tentatively, D is TRBD1 (7 bases). Germline V CDR1 and CDR2: SEHNR, FQNEAQ (reference sequence). The CDR3 sequence is 15 residues long. The V end was cut by 5 bases, the J end by 4 bases, with 18 bases between. This CDR3 reads CASSPVGGRGYEQYF. The CDR3 DNA follows: TGTGCCAGCAGCCCTGTGGGGGGCAGGGGGTACGAGCAGTACTTC. The full variable domain, with the rest looked up from reference TRBV7-9 and TRBJ2-7, is DTGVSQNPRHKITKRGQNVTFRCDPISEHNRLYWYRQTLGQGPEFLTYFQNEAQLEKSRLLSDRFSAERPKGSFSTLEIQRTEQGDSAMYLCASSPVGGRGYEQYFGPGTRLTVT.

This sequence joins TRBV28 and TRBJ1-2, with TRBD1 matching 7 bases. The CDR3 totals 17 residues. Trimming removed 5 bases from V and 4 bases from J; junction bases left unmatched: 16. Germline assignment: CDR1 MDHEN and CDR2 SYDVKM. The chain's CDR3 is CASSPSPSDRDGYGYTF. The CDR3, as DNA: TGTGCCAGCAGTCCGTCCCCTTCAGACAGGGACGGCTATGGCTACACCTTC.

J is TRBJ2-4 and V is TRBV6-1; D possibly matches TRBD1 or TRBD2 (5 bases each). Germline CDR1 is MNHNS and CDR2 is SASEGT. This CDR3 comprises 17 residues. The V end lost 3 bases, the J end lost 0 bases, and 15 bases lay between the germline ends. Here the CDR3 reads CASSEAGTGLAKNIQYF. The DNA for the CDR3 is TGTGCCAGCAGTGAGGCCGGGACGGGGCTAGCCAAAAACATTCAGTACTTC.